The sequence of this T cell receptor beta chain was determined in a study of blood T cells in healthy people across ages. The second PCR ran roughly 7 to 12 cycles with a sample-barcoded 5' primer and J-beta primers. Every cDNA molecule carried a tag from a template-switch adaptor bearing 12 random nucleotides. A single record per CDR3 protein comes from TCRdb applying MiXCR to the 5' RACE reads. The table has about 680,000 distinct CDR3 sequences, about half seen once. With 5 bases removed from V and 0 bases from J, the gap between germline ends came to 14 bases. The length of the CDR3 is 15 residues. Germline CDR1 reads SGHTA; CDR2 reads FQGNSA. General study results and limits: Donor CMV status was unknown, possibly confounding expanded clonotype changes. A greater number of naive CD4+ cells and higher diversity distinguished long-lived donors from aged donors.

In regard to this clonotype: What it binds is unknown.

The source of this sequence is a woman aged 60 to 75 in good health. The sample consisted of blood. This chain joins TRBV7-2 and TRBJ2-7; TRBD2 might be the D (6 bases). Here the CDR3 reads CASSTEAGNSYEQYF. CDR3 DNA sequence: TGTGCCAGCAGCACTGAGGCGGGGAACTCCTACGAGCAGTACTTC.